One and the same sample provided the 21 T cell receptor beta chains below, sequenced in a study of blood T cells in healthy people across ages. A second 7 to 11 cycle PCR used barcoded and J-beta primers. Each CDR3 protein is one row after TCRdb ran MiXCR on the 5' RACE reads. Of roughly 800,000 distinct CDR3 sequences listed, about 55% are singletons. Material for sequencing was blood. These receptor sequences come from an older man in good health.

Only a few counts were recorded for this clonotype. The chain links TRBV7-2 to TRBJ2-1, with D hard to call. The CDR3 has 12 residues. Germline V gene sequence: CDR1 SGHTA, CDR2 FQGNSA. V lost 3 bases to trimming and J lost 12 bases, with 12 bases between them. In nucleotides, the CDR3 is TGTGCCAGCAGCTTGGAAAGCTGGGCGCAGTTCTTC. It codes for CASSLESWAQFF.

The chain links TRBV27 to TRBJ2-1, with D perhaps matching TRBD2 (6 bases). CDR1 is MNHEY and CDR2 is SMNVEV in the germline V gene (reference sequence). The CDR3 has 14 residues. The V end was cut by 6 bases, the J end by 9 bases, with 18 bases between. In nucleotides, the CDR3 is TGTGCCAGCAGCTCCCCGGGGGAGGCCGGTGAGCAGTTCTTC. It yields the protein CASSSPGEAGEQFF.

Only a few counts were recorded for this clonotype. The genes are TRBV20-1 and TRBJ2-1, with a tentative D call TRBD1 (6 bases). The germline CDR1 and CDR2 sequences are DFQATT and SNEGSKA (reference sequence). Trimming cost V 5 bases and J 1 base, with 12 bases left between them. The CDR3 covers 14 residues. In DNA, the CDR3 is TGCAGTGCTTCCGGGACACAATCCTACAATGAGCAGTTCTTC. Encoded protein: CSASGTQSYNEQFF.

CDR3 residues: CSVGQGVEAFF. CDR3 DNA: TGCAGCGTTGGACAGGGGGTTGAAGCTTTCTTT. This chain uses TRBV29-1 with TRBJ1-1, with TRBD1 matching over 9 bases. The germline CDR1 and CDR2 sequences are SQVTM and ANQGSEA. The CDR3 is 11 amino acids. Trimming removed 4 bases from V and 7 bases from J; junction bases left unmatched: 1.

The chain uses TRBV7-2 and TRBJ1-2; no clear D. The CDR3 totals 14 residues. The germline V gene encodes CDR1 SGHTA and CDR2 FQGNSA. V was clipped by 5 bases and J by 5 bases, with 15 bases between them. This CDR3 is CASSPSIGSYGYTF. The CDR3 DNA reads as TGTGCCAGCAGCCCCTCCATAGGGTCTTATGGCTACACCTTC.

This clonotype showed up just a few times. The chain combines TRBV18 with TRBJ2-3; no firm D call. The CDR3 sequence is 13 residues long. Germline lookup yields CDR1 KGHSH and CDR2 LQKENI. V lost 0 bases to trimming and J lost 5 bases, with 6 bases between them. For the CDR3, the DNA is TGTGCCAGCTCACCACCAGTAGTAGATACGCAGTATTTT. Translated: CASSPPVVDTQYF.

CDR3 residues: CASTKGSLGGNGYTF. The DNA for the CDR3 is TGTGCCAGCACCAAGGGGAGCCTGGGGGGCAATGGCTACACCTTC. This sequence joins TRBV2 and TRBJ1-2; weak D call: TRBD1 (6 bases). V dropped 7 bases and J dropped 6 bases, with 21 bases sitting between them. The germline V gene encodes CDR1 SNHLY and CDR2 FYNNEI. This CDR3 is 15 amino acids long.

The CDR3 spells CASSDRGPNEKLFF. Written as DNA, the CDR3 is TGTGCCAGCAGTGACAGGGGTCCTAATGAAAAACTGTTTTTT. The chain is built from TRBV25-1 and TRBJ1-4, with D perhaps matching TRBD1 (6 bases). V dropped 3 bases and J dropped 3 bases, with 8 bases sitting between them. Germline lookup yields CDR1 MGHDK and CDR2 SYGVNS. This CDR3 has 14 residues.

This clonotype was counted only a few times. The V gene is TRBV3-1, the J gene TRBJ2-3, with 8 positions matching TRBD2. With 3 bases clipped from V and 5 bases from J, the junction kept 10 bases outside the gene matches. This CDR3 is 16 amino acids long. The germline gives CDR1 LGHDT, CDR2 YNNKEL (reference sequence). The chain's CDR3 is CASSHPPGAGEDTQYF. CDR3 coding DNA: TGTGCCAGCAGCCACCCCCCGGGAGCGGGAGAAGATACGCAGTATTTT.

This rearrangement joins TRBV24-1 to TRBJ1-5; unclear D gene. The V and J ends lost 5 bases and 3 bases respectively, with 10 bases between them. Germline V gives CDR1 KGHDR, CDR2 SFDVKD. The CDR3 runs to 14 residues. CDR3 loop: CATSASGSNQPQHF. In DNA form, the CDR3 reads TGTGCCACCAGTGCTAGCGGGTCCAATCAGCCCCAGCATTTT.

The J gene is TRBJ1-4, the V gene TRBV6-5; no reliable D call. The CDR3 has 15 residues. Trimming cost V 7 bases and J 7 bases, with 19 bases left between them. Looked up from germline, CDR1 is MNHEY and CDR2 is SVGAGI. The chain's CDR3 is CASNRGGVSGEKLFF. The CDR3 region has the DNA TGTGCCAGCAACCGCGGAGGAGTCTCAGGTGAAAAACTGTTTTTT.

This clonotype was picked up a small number of times. The V gene is TRBV7-3, the J gene TRBJ2-5, with D tentatively TRBD1 (6 bases). The V gene's germline CDR1 is SGHTA and CDR2 FQGTGA. Trimming cost V 5 bases and J 5 bases, with 18 bases left between them. The CDR3 totals 15 residues. The CDR3 loop is CASSLSSTGIETQYF. For the CDR3, the DNA is TGTGCCAGCAGCCTCTCATCCACAGGGATCGAGACCCAGTACTTC.

The CDR3 region is CSAGGNEQYF. CDR3 DNA: TGCAGCGCCGGCGGGAACGAGCAGTACTTC. V gene TRBV29-1 combines with J gene TRBJ2-7, with D possibly matching TRBD2 (6 bases). The CDR3 sequence is 10 residues long. Germline CDR1 reads SQVTM; CDR2 reads ANQGSEA. Trimming left V 7 bases short and J 5 bases short, with 9 bases between.

The CDR3 region has the DNA TGCAGTGCACGGGACAGGGTCGCTTATGGCTACACCTTC. It encodes CSARDRVAYGYTF. This sequence joins TRBV20-1 and TRBJ1-2; 9 bases map to TRBD1. After removal of 6 bases from V and 5 bases from J, the junction contained 7 bases not matched to a gene. This CDR3 comprises 13 residues. CDR1 is DFQATT, CDR2 SNEGSKA, per germline (reference sequence).

This chain connects TRBV27 to TRBJ1-2; D is perhaps TRBD1 (5 bases). The CDR3 covers 14 residues. V was pared by 8 bases and J by 4 bases, with 17 bases between. Germline V gene lookup returns CDR1 MNHEY and CDR2 SMNVEV (reference sequence). The CDR3 loop reads CASAKGNVGYGYTF. The DNA of the CDR3 is TGTGCCAGCGCCAAGGGGAATGTGGGCTATGGCTACACCTTC.

This clonotype was seen only a few times. The V and J genes are TRBV11-2 and TRBJ2-3; perhaps TRBD2 as D (5 bases). The CDR3 contains 13 residues. Trimming pared 5 bases from V and 1 base from J, leaving 7 bases between. Germline V gene sequence: CDR1 SGHAT, CDR2 FQNNGV. In nucleotides, the CDR3 is TGTGCCAGCAGCCGAGCGGGCACAGATACGCAGTATTTT. Its protein product is CASSRAGTDTQYF.

This clonotype came up a few times. The rearrangement joins TRBV6-1 to TRBJ2-7; 9 bases map to TRBD1. CDR3 length: 13 amino acids. CDR1 MNHNS and CDR2 SASEGT come from the germline V gene. Trimming at V came to 7 bases and at J to 2 bases, leaving 3 bases not matched to a gene. Written as DNA, the CDR3 is TGTGCCAGCATACGACAGGGGGCCTACGAGCAGTACTTC. It translates to CASIRQGAYEQYF.

The chain combines TRBV28 with TRBJ2-4, with 10 nucleotides matching TRBD1. The end of the DNA aligns better with TRBJ2-7, so the J call may be wrong. This CDR3 comprises 13 residues. The germline CDR1 and CDR2 sequences are MDHEN and SYDVKM. CDR3 in DNA: TGTGCCAGTAGGACAGGGGGTTATTACGAGCAGTACTTC. It encodes CASRTGGYYEQYF.

V and J are TRBV28 and TRBJ2-1, with 9 bases fitting TRBD2. From germline, CDR1 is MDHEN and CDR2 SYDVKM. This CDR3 region has 18 residues. The V segment lost 5 bases and the J segment 1 base; nucleotides outside the gene matches: 12. Here the CDR3 DNA reads TGTGCCAGCAGTCTTGCCTTATGGACTAGCGCTTCCTACAATGAGCAGTTCTTC. Translated, it gives CASSLALWTSASYNEQFF. Filled out from reference TRBV28 and TRBJ2-1, the complete variable domain reads DVKVTQSSRYLVKRTGEKVFLECVQDMDHENMFWYRQDPGLGLRLIYFSYDVKMKEKGDIPEGYSVSREKKERFSLILESASTNQTSMYLCASSLALWTSASYNEQFFGPGTRLTVL.

CDR3 residues: CASSQIWAGARGRYAYF. The CDR3 DNA reads as TGTGCCAGCAGCCAAATTTGGGCAGGGGCCCGGGGTAGATACGCGTATTTT. The genes are TRBV11-2 and TRBJ2-3; D perhaps matches TRBD1 (6 bases). Per germline, CDR1 SGHAT and CDR2 FQNNGV. Trimming cost V 5 bases and J 14 bases, with 32 bases left between them. The CDR3 is 17 residues long.

V usage is TRBV7-9 and J usage is TRBJ2-7; tentative D call: TRBD1 (5 bases). V was pared by 0 bases and J by 5 bases, with 8 bases between. This CDR3 region has 13 residues. CDR1 is SEHNR, CDR2 FQNEAQ, per germline (reference sequence). The CDR3 DNA follows: TGTGCCAGCAGCTTAGCAGGGGAAGACGAGCAGTACTTC. Protein sequence: CASSLAGEDEQYF.